Shown below are 18 T cell receptor beta chains from a single sample sequenced in a study of STAT5B mutations in CD4+ large granular lymphocyte leukemia. TCRdb's table, derived via immunoSEQ multiplex PCR, lists solely in-frame clones and lacks some. The table shows approximately 20,000 clones, with roughly 80% occurring only once. The sample comprised CD4+ T cells from blood buffy coats. All receptors come from a human donor in good health.

V is TRBV27 and J is TRBJ2-7, with 10 bases matching TRBD2. CDR3 length equals 15 residues. V lost 0 bases, J lost 3 bases, and 2 bases stayed unmatched. CDR1 and CDR2 (germline): MNHEY, SMNVEV (reference sequence). The chain's CDR3 is CASSLSSGRVYEQYF. CDR3 bases: TGTGCCAGCAGTTTATCGAGCGGGAGGGTCTACGAGCAGTACTTC.

CDR3 sequence (DNA): TGTGCCATCAGTGAGGGAGAGGCTAGCACCGGGGAGCTGTTTTTT. Amino acid sequence: CAISEGEASTGELFF. J is TRBJ2-2 and V is TRBV10-3; D remains ambiguous. The V end lost 2 bases, the J end lost 4 bases, and 11 bases lay between the germline ends. CDR3 length equals 15 residues. Germline V lookup: CDR1 ENHRY, CDR2 SYGVKD.

This chain connects TRBV15 to TRBJ2-6; weak D call: TRBD2 (6 bases). CDR1 and CDR2 from the germline V gene are LNHNV and YYDKDF (reference sequence). The CDR3 loop spans 15 amino acids. With 8 bases removed from V and 2 bases from J, the gap between germline ends came to 13 bases. The CDR3 is CATGGGGTGANVLTF. The CDR3 coding sequence is TGTGCCACCGGAGGTGGGGGGACTGGGGCCAACGTCCTGACTTTC. Full variable domain (outside the CDR3, taken from reference TRBV15 and TRBJ2-6): DAMVIQNPRYQVTQFGKPVTLSCSQTLNHNVMYWYQQKSSQAPKLLFHYYDKDFNNEADTPDNFQSRRPNTSFCFLDIRSPGLGDTAMYLCATGGGGTGANVLTFGAGSRLTVL.

The chain employs TRBV30 and TRBJ2-3; D may be TRBD2 (6 bases). Per germline, CDR1 GTSNPN and CDR2 SVGIG (reference sequence). Trimming left V 3 bases short and J 2 bases short, with 18 bases between. The CDR3 has 16 residues. The CDR3 bases are TGTGCCTGGAGCCCCAGAGTAGCGGCGTCCACAGATACGCAGTATTTT. It is translated as CAWSPRVAASTDTQYF. Supplemented by reference TRBV30 and TRBJ2-3, the full variable domain reads SQTIHQWPATLVQPVGSPLSLECTVEGTSNPNLYWYRQAAGRGLQLLFYSVGIGQISSEVPQNLSASRPQDRQFILSSKKLLLSDSGFYLCAWSPRVAASTDTQYFGPGTRLTVL.

The chain has TRBV30 and TRBJ1-5; D is ambiguous. V was clipped by 0 bases and J by 2 bases, with 11 bases between them. Per germline, CDR1 GTSNPN and CDR2 SVGIG (reference sequence). The CDR3 totals 15 residues. The CDR3 reads CAWSVFGVGNQPQHF. As DNA, the CDR3 is TGTGCCTGGAGTGTCTTCGGTGTGGGCAATCAGCCCCAGCATTTT.

The chain carries TRBV29-1 and TRBJ1-4, with 8 bases identical to TRBD1. The J segment lost 14 bases and the V segment lost 7 bases, leaving 9 bases of the junction unmatched. The CDR3 runs 11 residues. CDR1 is SQVTM and CDR2 is ANQGSEA in the germline V gene. The CDR3 DNA follows: TGCAGCGCAGGGGGCCCGGAAGGTCTGTTTTTT. It specifies CSAGGPEGLFF.

This sequence joins TRBV14 and TRBJ2-5, with D uncertain. Trimming took off 8 bases at V and 5 bases at J, with 9 bases between the two ends. This CDR3 region has 11 residues. The germline gives CDR1 SGHDN, CDR2 FVKESK. CDR3 DNA sequence: TGTGCCAGCGCCGTTGCTGAGACCCAGTACTTC. Protein sequence: CASAVAETQYF.

This clone is a singleton in its sample. The rearrangement uses TRBV7-9 and TRBJ1-2; D might be TRBD1 (5 bases). V was cut by 2 bases and J by 7 bases, with 5 bases left in between. The CDR3 is 11 residues long. The germline V gene has CDR1 SEHNR and CDR2 FQNEAQ (reference sequence). The chain's CDR3 is CASSLRGGYTF. The CDR3 DNA is TGTGCCAGCAGCTTAAGGGGTGGCTACACCTTC.

V gene TRBV7-9 combines with J gene TRBJ2-3; perhaps TRBD1 as D (5 bases). The CDR3 length is 19 residues. The V gene lost 6 bases and the J gene lost 2 bases, with 27 bases spanning the gap. Germline lookup yields CDR1 SEHNR and CDR2 FQNEAQ (reference sequence). The CDR3 DNA reads TGTGCCAGCAGTTTAATCCTATCGTCAGGGCAATCCTCCACAGATACGCAGTATTTT. This gives the protein CASSLILSSGQSSTDTQYF.

The chain recombines TRBV30 with TRBJ1-1, with D unclear. The CDR3 is 14 amino acids. The germline V gene encodes CDR1 GTSNPN and CDR2 SVGIG (reference sequence). V lost 4 bases and J lost 1, with 13 bases in between. DNA of the CDR3: TGTGCCTGGAACTTACACAATCGGAACACTGAAGCTTTCTTT. Translation gives CAWNLHNRNTEAFF.

The rearrangement links TRBV19 to TRBJ2-3; no definite D call. The CDR3 is made up of 13 amino acids. CDR1 LNHDA and CDR2 SQIVND come from the germline V gene (reference sequence). Trimming pared 3 bases from V and 6 bases from J, leaving 10 bases between. CDR3 loop: CASSINNYDTQYF. CDR3 DNA sequence: TGTGCCAGTAGTATCAATAACTACGATACGCAGTATTTT.

CDR3 nucleotides: TGCGCCAGGGGCGGACAGGGAGTCTCTGGGGCCAACGTCCTGACTTTC. This translates into CARGGQGVSGANVLTF. This chain links TRBV23-1 with TRBJ2-6, with 8 bases matching TRBD1. TRBV23-1 counts as an open reading frame of uncertain function. With V trimmed by 9 bases and J by 0 bases, 7 bases remained unmatched. The CDR3 loop spans 16 amino acids.

The chain combines TRBV2 with TRBJ2-1; 8 bases line up with TRBD2. Germline CDR1 SNHLY, CDR2 FYNNEI. This CDR3 is built from 15 residues. J was trimmed by 4 bases and V by 6 bases; bases with no gene match: 8. The CDR3 nucleotides are TGTGCCAGCAGGGCCTCTAGCGGGCCTTACAATGAGCAGTTCTTC. Translation gives CASRASSGPYNEQFF.

The rearrangement links TRBV9 to TRBJ1-5; D gene ambiguous. Looked up from germline, CDR1 is SGDLS and CDR2 is YYNGEE. This CDR3 is 14 amino acids long. The germline V and J ends were trimmed by 0 bases and 1 base, with 5 bases remaining between them. The CDR3 bases are TGTGCCAGCAGCGTAGAGGGAAGCAATCAGCCCCAGCATTTT. Protein product: CASSVEGSNQPQHF. Full variable domain (outside the CDR3, taken from reference TRBV9 and TRBJ1-5): DSGVTQTPKHLITATGQRVTLRCSPRSGDLSVYWYQQSLDQGLQFLIQYYNGEERAKGNILERFSAQQFPDLHSELNLSSLELGDSALYFCASSVEGSNQPQHFGDGTRLSIL.

Only one count was recorded for this clone. CDR3 bases: TGTGCCAGCAGCTTAATTCGCGGGCCTCACAATGAGCAGTTCTTC. Residues: CASSLIRGPHNEQFF. The chain couples TRBV7-6 to TRBJ2-1; possibly TRBD2 for D (5 bases). V dropped 2 bases and J dropped 5 bases, with 13 bases sitting between them. The CDR3 totals 15 residues. Germline CDR1 and CDR2: SGHVS and FNYEAQ.

The chain employs TRBV18 and TRBJ1-1; D remains ambiguous. This CDR3 spans 16 amino acids. Trimming pared 6 bases from V and 0 bases from J, leaving 17 bases between. CDR1 is KGHSH, CDR2 LQKENI, per germline. CDR3 nucleotide sequence: TGTGCCAGCTCCCTAATCCGACCCCCCGTGAACACTGAAGCTTTCTTT. It translates to CASSLIRPPVNTEAFF.

The CDR3 sequence is CASRSGLAGINEQFF. The CDR3 coding sequence is TGTGCCAGCAGATCGGGACTAGCGGGAATCAATGAGCAGTTCTTC. The rearrangement joins TRBV7-8 to TRBJ2-1, with 13 bases lining up with TRBD2. The CDR3 has 15 residues. CDR1 is SGHVS, CDR2 FQNEAQ, per germline. The trim removed 6 bases at V and 6 bases at J, leaving 5 bases unmatched.

J is TRBJ1-5 and V is TRBV7-6; D not resolved. Trimming pared 2 bases from V and 8 bases from J, leaving 13 bases between. CDR1 SGHVS and CDR2 FNYEAQ come from the germline V gene. CDR3 length equals 14 residues. The CDR3, as DNA: TGTGCCAGCAGCTTAAATACCGGGAGGGAGCCCCAGCATTTT. It translates to CASSLNTGREPQHF.